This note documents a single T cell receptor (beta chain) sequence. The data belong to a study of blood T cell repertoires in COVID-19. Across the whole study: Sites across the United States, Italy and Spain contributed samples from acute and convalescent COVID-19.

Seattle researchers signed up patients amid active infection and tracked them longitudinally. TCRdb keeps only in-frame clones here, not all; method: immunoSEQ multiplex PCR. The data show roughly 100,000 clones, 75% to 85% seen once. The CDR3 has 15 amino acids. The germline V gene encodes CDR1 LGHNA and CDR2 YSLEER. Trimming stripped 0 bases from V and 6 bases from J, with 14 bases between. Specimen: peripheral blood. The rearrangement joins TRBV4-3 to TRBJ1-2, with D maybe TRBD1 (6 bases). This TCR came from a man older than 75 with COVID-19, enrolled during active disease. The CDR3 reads CASSQDGGAVDGYTF. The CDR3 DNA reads TGCGCCAGCAGCCAAGACGGGGGGGCGGTGGATGGCTACACCTTC.